Each of the 15 T cell receptor beta chains below was sequenced from the same sample in a study of a mutant IDH1 vaccine in newly diagnosed glioma. Here immunoSEQ multiplex PCR was the method, and the copy in TCRdb shows in-frame clones only, minus some. The data hold some 87,000 clones, with around 77% observed a single time. Time point reported: baseline, week 1 (first vaccination visit). Treatment reported: pre-vaccination baseline after standard-of-care therapy. Source: PBMCs, taken from a glioma patient treated with radiotherapy, temozolomide or both. All receptors come from a man in his forties with glioma.

The chain employs TRBV7-9 and TRBJ1-2; D might be TRBD1 (5 bases). Trimming cost V 1 base and J 4 bases, with 7 bases left between them. CDR1 and CDR2 (germline): SEHNR, FQNEAQ (reference sequence). The CDR3 contains 13 residues. The CDR3 coding sequence is TGTGCCAGCAGCTTAGTGGGACTCTATGGCTACACCTTC. This translates into CASSLVGLYGYTF.

The chain combines TRBV11-2 with TRBJ2-5; D tentatively reads TRBD1 or TRBD2 (6 bases each). V was shortened by 0 bases and J by 5 bases, with 19 bases between the two germline ends. Per the germline V gene, CDR1 is SGHAT and CDR2 is FQNNGV. This CDR3 is 17 amino acids long. The CDR3, as DNA: TGTGCCAGCAGCTTAGATCCGACGGGGGCCCGCTCGGAGACCCAGTACTTC. Translation: CASSLDPTGARSETQYF. The full variable domain, rest sourced from reference TRBV11-2 and TRBJ2-5, is EAGVAQSPRYKIIEKRQSVAFWCNPISGHATLYWYQQILGQGPKLLIQFQNNGVVDDSQLPKDRFSAERLKGVDSTLKIQPAKLEDSAVYLCASSLDPTGARSETQYFGPGTRLLVL.

The chain carries TRBV2 and TRBJ1-5; the match to TRBD1 covers 9 bases. V was pared by 7 bases and J by 4 bases, with 8 bases of the junction left unmatched. The CDR3 covers 15 residues. The germline V gene encodes CDR1 SNHLY and CDR2 FYNNEI. This CDR3 is CASTEDRGSNQPQHF. The CDR3 DNA sequence: TGTGCCAGCACTGAGGACAGGGGTAGTAATCAGCCCCAGCATTTT.

The rearrangement joins TRBV15 to TRBJ1-2, with a possible D match to TRBD1 (5 bases). CDR3 size: 16 residues. Trimming removed 0 bases at V and 8 bases at J, with 19 bases between. Per germline, CDR1 LNHNV and CDR2 YYDKDF (reference sequence). The CDR3 region is CATSREGWGSEGGYTF. The CDR3 DNA reads as TGTGCCACCAGCAGAGAAGGGTGGGGGTCGGAAGGAGGCTACACCTTC.

This clone was seen once. The chain combines TRBV2 with TRBJ1-4; weak D call: TRBD1 (6 bases). Trimming pared 10 bases from V and 0 bases from J, leaving 21 bases between. Germline assignment: CDR1 SNHLY and CDR2 FYNNEI. The CDR3 runs to 17 residues. The CDR3 spells CATSRDTGLATNEKLFF. CDR3 in DNA: TGTGCCACCTCAAGGGACACCGGCCTGGCAACTAATGAAAAACTGTTTTTT.

The V call is TRBV7-6, the J call TRBJ2-7; perhaps TRBD1 as D (5 bases). Germline V gene lookup returns CDR1 SGHVS and CDR2 FNYEAQ. V was shortened by 3 bases and J by 4 bases, with 13 bases between the two germline ends. The CDR3 runs to 14 residues. CDR3 sequence (DNA): TGTGCCAGCAGCTTTAGACAGCTTTCTTACGAGCAGTACTTC. Its protein is CASSFRQLSYEQYF.

This clone was observed a single time. The J gene is TRBJ2-7, the V gene TRBV7-2; 7 bases line up with TRBD1. V lost 5 bases to trimming and J lost 3 bases; unmatched junction nucleotides: 13. CDR1 SGHTA and CDR2 FQGNSA come from the germline V gene. This CDR3 is built from 16 residues. CDR3 in amino acids: CASSPRTGAQVYEQYF. CDR3 DNA: TGTGCCAGCAGCCCGAGGACAGGCGCCCAGGTCTACGAGCAGTACTTC.

The rearrangement uses TRBV6-5 and TRBJ2-3, with D possibly TRBD2 on 5 matching bases. The germline CDR1 and CDR2 sequences are MNHEY and SVGAGI. This CDR3 is 15 amino acids long. V was clipped by 4 bases and J by 2 bases, with 13 bases between them. The CDR3 DNA sequence: TGTGCCAGCAGTTCCTCGGGGTTAACCACAGATACGCAGTATTTT. Translated, it gives CASSSSGLTTDTQYF.

This sequence joins TRBV13 and TRBJ1-6; D is unclear. Per the germline V gene, CDR1 is PRHDT and CDR2 is FYEKMQ (reference sequence). CDR3 length equals 15 residues. Trimming took off 0 bases at V and 3 bases at J, with 6 bases between the two ends. For the CDR3, the DNA is TGTGCCAGCAGCTTAGGACGGAACTATAATTCACCCCTCCACTTT. The encoded protein is CASSLGRNYNSPLHF.

Notes on this clone: Mismatch with germline at one junction end may stem from a read error. The chain carries TRBV7-7 and TRBJ2-5; D unclear. The germline V gene encodes CDR1 SSHAT and CDR2 FNYEAQ (reference sequence). The CDR3 runs 15 residues. For the CDR3, the DNA is TGTGCTAGCAGCTTTCGGCAGGCAGACCAAGAGACCCAGTACTTC. Its protein is CASSFRQADQETQYF. The full variable domain, its missing parts supplied by reference TRBV7-7 and TRBJ2-5, is GAGVSQSPRYKVTKRGQDVTLRCDPISSHATLYWYQQALGQGPEFLTYFNYEAQPDKSGLPSDRFSAERPEGSISTLTIQRTEQRDSAMYRCASSFRQADQETQYFGPGTRLLVL.

The chain links TRBV7-2 to TRBJ2-1; 14 bases are a match to TRBD2. V dropped 1 base and J dropped 7; count of bases not matched to a gene: 3. The germline V gene encodes CDR1 SGHTA and CDR2 FQGNSA. CDR3 length: 16 residues. The CDR3 protein is CASSLVRLAGGNEQFF. For the CDR3, the DNA is TGTGCCAGCAGCTTAGTGCGACTAGCGGGAGGGAATGAGCAGTTCTTC. Together with reference TRBV7-2 and TRBJ2-1, the CDR3 gives the full variable domain: GAGVSQSPSNKVTEKGKDVELRCDPISGHTALYWYRQSLGQGLEFLIYFQGNSAPDKSGLPSDRFSAERTGGSVSTLTIQRTQQEDSAVYLCASSLVRLAGGNEQFFGPGTRLTVL.

The chain combines TRBV14 with TRBJ1-4, with a weak D call TRBD1 (5 bases). V was trimmed by 4 bases and J by 0 bases, leaving 6 bases between them. This CDR3 comprises 14 residues. Germline loops: CDR1 SGHDN, CDR2 FVKESK. Here the CDR3 reads CASSPTATNEKLFF. For the CDR3, the DNA is TGTGCCAGCAGCCCGACAGCAACTAATGAAAAACTGTTTTTT.

This chain connects TRBV5-4 to TRBJ1-1, with 8 bases aligning to TRBD1. V lost 4 bases, J lost 1 base, and 6 bases stayed unmatched. This CDR3 is 15 amino acids long. Germline V gives CDR1 SGHNT, CDR2 YYREEE (reference sequence). The DNA of the CDR3 is TGTGCCAGCAGCGGATTCGGACAGGGGAACACTGAAGCTTTCTTT. It specifies CASSGFGQGNTEAFF. Complete variable domain (other parts from reference TRBV5-4 and TRBJ1-1): ETGVTQSPTHLIKTRGQQVTLRCSSQSGHNTVSWYQQALGQGPQFIFQYYREEENGRGNFPPRFSGLQFPNYSSELNVNALELDDSALYLCASSGFGQGNTEAFFGQGTRLTVV.

This clone was detected only once. The chain joins TRBV5-1 to TRBJ2-7, with D unresolved. V lost 0 bases, J lost 1 base, and 5 bases lay in between. There are 13 residues in the CDR3. Per germline, CDR1 SGHRS and CDR2 YFSETQ. CDR3 amino acids: CASSLARSYEQYF. The CDR3 nucleotides read TGCGCCAGCAGCTTGGCAAGGTCCTACGAGCAGTACTTC.

V is TRBV6-6 and J is TRBJ2-1, with 7 bases fitting TRBD2. Germline V gives CDR1 MNHNY, CDR2 SVGAGI (reference sequence). The CDR3 spans 13 residues. V lost 10 bases, J lost 8 bases, and 11 bases stayed unmatched. CDR3 DNA sequence: TGTGCCACGTCCTCTAGCGGTAGGGATGAGCAGTTCTTC. It codes for CATSSSGRDEQFF.